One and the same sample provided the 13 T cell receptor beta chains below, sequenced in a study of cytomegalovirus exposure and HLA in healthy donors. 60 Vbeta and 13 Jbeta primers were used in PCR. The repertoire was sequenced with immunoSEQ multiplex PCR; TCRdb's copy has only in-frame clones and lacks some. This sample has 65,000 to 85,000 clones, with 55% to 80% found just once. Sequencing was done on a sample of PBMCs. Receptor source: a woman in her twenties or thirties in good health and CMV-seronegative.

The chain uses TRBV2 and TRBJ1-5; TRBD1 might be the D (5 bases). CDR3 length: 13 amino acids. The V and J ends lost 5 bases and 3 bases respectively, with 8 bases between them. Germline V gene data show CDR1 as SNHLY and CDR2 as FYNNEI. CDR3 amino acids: CASSPGFNQPQHF. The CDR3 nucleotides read TGTGCCAGCAGTCCAGGGTTCAATCAGCCCCAGCATTTT.

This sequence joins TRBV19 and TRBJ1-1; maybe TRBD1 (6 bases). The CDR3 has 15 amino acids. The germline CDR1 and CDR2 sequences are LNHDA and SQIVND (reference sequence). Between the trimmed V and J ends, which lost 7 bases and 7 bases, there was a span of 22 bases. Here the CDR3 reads CASTTVLGAGVEAFF. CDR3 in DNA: TGTGCCAGTACTACAGTCCTAGGGGCAGGGGTTGAAGCTTTCTTT.

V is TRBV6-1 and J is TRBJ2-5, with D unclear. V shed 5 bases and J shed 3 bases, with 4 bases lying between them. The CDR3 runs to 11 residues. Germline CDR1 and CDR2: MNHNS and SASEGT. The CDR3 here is CASSYEETQYF. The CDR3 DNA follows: TGTGCCAGCAGTTATGAAGAGACCCAGTACTTC.

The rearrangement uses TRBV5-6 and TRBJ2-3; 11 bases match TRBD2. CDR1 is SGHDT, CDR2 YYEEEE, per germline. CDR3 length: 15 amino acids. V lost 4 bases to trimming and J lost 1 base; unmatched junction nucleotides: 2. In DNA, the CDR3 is TGTGCCAGCAGCCAGACTAGCGGGGGCACAGATACGCAGTATTTT. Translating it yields CASSQTSGGTDTQYF.

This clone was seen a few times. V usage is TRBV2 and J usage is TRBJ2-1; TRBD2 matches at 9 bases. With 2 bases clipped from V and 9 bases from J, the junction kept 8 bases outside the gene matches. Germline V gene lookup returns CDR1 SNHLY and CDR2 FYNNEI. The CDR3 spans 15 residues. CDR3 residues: CASSEMAGGPSEQFF. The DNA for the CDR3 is TGTGCCAGCAGTGAAATGGCGGGGGGGCCTAGTGAGCAGTTCTTC. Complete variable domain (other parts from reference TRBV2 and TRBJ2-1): EPEVTQTPSHQVTQMGQEVILRCVPISNHLYFYWYRQILGQKVEFLVSFYNNEISEKSEIFDDQFSVERPDGSNFTLKIRSTKLEDSAMYFCASSEMAGGPSEQFFGPGTRLTVL.

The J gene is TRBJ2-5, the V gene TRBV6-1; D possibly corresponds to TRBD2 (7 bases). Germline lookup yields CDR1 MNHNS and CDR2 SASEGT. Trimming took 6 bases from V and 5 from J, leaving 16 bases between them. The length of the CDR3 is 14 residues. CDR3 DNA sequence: TGTGCCAGCAGAACCCGGGGGGCCGGTGAGACCCAGTACTTC. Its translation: CASRTRGAGETQYF.

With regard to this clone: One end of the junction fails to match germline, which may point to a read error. The CDR3 region is CASSPREASGGGNERFF. In DNA form, the CDR3 reads TGTGCCAGCAGCCCCAGGGAAGCTAGCGGGGGGGGCAATGAGCGGTTCTTC. The rearrangement uses TRBV7-2 and TRBJ2-1, with 12 positions matching TRBD2. This CDR3 region has 17 residues. CDR1 is SGHTA, CDR2 FQGNSA, per germline.

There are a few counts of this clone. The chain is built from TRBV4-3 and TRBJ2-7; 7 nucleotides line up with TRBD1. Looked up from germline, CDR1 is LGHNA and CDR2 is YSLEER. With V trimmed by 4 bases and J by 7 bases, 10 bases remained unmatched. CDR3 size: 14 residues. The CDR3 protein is CASSPWQGVGEQYF. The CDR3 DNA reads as TGCGCCAGCAGCCCCTGGCAGGGGGTGGGGGAGCAGTACTTC.

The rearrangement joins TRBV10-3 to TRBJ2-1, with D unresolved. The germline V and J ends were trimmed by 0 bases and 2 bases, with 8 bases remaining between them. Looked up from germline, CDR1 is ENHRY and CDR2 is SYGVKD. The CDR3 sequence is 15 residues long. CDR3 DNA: TGTGCCATCAGTGAGTCGGGCAGGACCTACAATGAGCAGTTCTTC. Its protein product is CAISESGRTYNEQFF.

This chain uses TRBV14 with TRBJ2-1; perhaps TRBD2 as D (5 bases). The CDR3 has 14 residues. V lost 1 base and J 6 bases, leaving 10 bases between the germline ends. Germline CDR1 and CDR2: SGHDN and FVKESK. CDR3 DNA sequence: TGTGCCAGCAGCCAAGTTCTAGAGGGCAATGAGCAGTTCTTC. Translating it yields CASSQVLEGNEQFF.

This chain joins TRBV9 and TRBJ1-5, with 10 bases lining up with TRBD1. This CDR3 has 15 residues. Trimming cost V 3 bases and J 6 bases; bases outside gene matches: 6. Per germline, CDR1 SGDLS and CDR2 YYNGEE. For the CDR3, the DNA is TGTGCCAGCAGCGCCGGACAGGGGGTTGCTCAGCCCCAGCATTTT. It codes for CASSAGQGVAQPQHF.

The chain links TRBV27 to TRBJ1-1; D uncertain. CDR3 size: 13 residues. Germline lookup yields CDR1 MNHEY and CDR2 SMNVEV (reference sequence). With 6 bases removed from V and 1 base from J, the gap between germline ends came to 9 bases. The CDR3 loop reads CASSLPGNTEAFF. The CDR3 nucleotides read TGTGCCAGCAGCCTACCAGGGAACACTGAAGCTTTCTTT.

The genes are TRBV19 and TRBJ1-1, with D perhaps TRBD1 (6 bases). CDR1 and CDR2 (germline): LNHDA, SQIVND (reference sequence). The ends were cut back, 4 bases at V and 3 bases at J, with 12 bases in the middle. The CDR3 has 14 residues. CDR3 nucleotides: TGTGCCAGTAGTAAGGCGGGGGGCGACACTGAAGCTTTCTTT. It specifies CASSKAGGDTEAFF.